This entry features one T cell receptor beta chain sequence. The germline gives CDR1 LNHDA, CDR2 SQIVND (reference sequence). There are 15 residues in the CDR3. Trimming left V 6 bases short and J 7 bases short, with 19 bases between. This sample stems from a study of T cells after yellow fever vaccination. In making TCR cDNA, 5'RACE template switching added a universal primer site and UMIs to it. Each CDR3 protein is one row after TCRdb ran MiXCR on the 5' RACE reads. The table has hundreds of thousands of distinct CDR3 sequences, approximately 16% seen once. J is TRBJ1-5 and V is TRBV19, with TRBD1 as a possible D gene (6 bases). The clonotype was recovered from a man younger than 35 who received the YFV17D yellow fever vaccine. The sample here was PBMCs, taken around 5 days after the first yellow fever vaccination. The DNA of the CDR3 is TGTGCCAGTAGAGAAGGCGGGGGGGCTGGGCAGCCCCAGCATTTT. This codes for CASREGGGAGQPQHF.